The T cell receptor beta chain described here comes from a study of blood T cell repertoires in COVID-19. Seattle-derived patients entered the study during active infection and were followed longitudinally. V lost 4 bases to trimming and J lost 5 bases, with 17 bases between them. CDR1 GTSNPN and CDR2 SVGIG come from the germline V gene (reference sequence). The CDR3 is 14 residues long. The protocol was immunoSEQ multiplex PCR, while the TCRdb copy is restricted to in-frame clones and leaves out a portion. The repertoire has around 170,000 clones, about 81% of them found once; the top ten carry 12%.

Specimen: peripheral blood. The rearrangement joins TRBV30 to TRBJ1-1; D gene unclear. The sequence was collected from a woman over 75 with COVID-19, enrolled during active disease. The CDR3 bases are TGTGCCTGGACGCCCGGGGAAGGGTGGACTGAAGCTTTCTTT. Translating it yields CAWTPGEGWTEAFF. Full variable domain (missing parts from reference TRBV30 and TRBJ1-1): SQTIHQWPATLVQPVGSPLSLECTVEGTSNPNLYWYRQAAGRGLQLLFYSVGIGQISSEVPQNLSASRPQDRQFILSSKKLLLSDSGFYLCAWTPGEGWTEAFFGQGTRLTVV.